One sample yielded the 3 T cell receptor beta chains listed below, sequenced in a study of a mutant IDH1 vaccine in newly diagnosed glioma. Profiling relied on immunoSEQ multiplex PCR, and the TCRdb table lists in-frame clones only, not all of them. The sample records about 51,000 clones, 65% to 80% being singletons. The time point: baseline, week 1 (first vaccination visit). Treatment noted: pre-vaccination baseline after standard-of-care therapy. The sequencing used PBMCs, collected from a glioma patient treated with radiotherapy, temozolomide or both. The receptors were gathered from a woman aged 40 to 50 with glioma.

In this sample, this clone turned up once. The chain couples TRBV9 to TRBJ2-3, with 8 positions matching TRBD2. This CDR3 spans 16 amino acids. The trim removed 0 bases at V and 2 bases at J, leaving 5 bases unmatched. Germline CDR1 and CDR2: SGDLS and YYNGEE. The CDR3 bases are TGTGCCAGCAGCGTAGGCAGCGGGGGTCCCACAGATACGCAGTATTTT. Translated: CASSVGSGGPTDTQYF.

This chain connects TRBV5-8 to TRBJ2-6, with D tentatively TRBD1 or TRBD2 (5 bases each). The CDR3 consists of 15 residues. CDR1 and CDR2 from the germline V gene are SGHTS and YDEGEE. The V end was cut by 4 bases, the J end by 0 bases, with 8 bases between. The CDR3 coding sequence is TGTGCCAGCAGCGGGGGAACCTCTGGGGCCAACGTCCTGACTTTC. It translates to CASSGGTSGANVLTF. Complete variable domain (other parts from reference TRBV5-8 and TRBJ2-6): EAGVTQSPTHLIKTRGQQATLRCSPISGHTSVYWYQQALGLGLQFLLWYDEGEERNRGNFPPRFSGRQFPNYSSELNVNALELEDSALYLCASSGGTSGANVLTFGAGSRLTVL.

The CDR3 DNA reads TGTGCCAGCAGCTTAGGCCTGGGCGATACGCAGTATTTT. It is translated as CASSLGLGDTQYF. This chain uses TRBV7-6 with TRBJ2-3, with unresolved D. In germline, CDR1 is SGHVS, CDR2 FNYEAQ. This CDR3 contains 13 residues. V was shortened by 1 base and J by 6 bases, with 8 bases between the two germline ends.